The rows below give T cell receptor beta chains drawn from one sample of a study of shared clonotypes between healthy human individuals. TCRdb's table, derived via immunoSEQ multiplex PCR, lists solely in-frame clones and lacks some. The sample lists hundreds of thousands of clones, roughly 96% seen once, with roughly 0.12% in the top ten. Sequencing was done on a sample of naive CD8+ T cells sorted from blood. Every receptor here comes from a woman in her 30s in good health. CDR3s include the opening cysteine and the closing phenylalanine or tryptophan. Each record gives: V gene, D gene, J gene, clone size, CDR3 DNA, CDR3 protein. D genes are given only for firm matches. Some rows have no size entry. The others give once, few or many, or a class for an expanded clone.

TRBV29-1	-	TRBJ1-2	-	TGCAGCGTTGAAGATCTTTACAGGCCGTATGGCTACACCTTC	CSVEDLYRPYGYTF
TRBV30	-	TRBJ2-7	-	TGTGCCTGGAGTTTGACCGACTGGAGAGAGCAGTACTTC	CAWSLTDWREQYF
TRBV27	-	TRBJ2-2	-	TGTGCCAGCAGTTTAGACACCGGGGAGCTGTTTTTT	CASSLDTGELFF
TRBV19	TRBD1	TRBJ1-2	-	TGTGCCAGTAGTCCTCCAGACAGGGGTAGGAGCTACACCTTC	CASSPPDRGRSYTF
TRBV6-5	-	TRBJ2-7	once	TGTGCCAGCAGTTACAGGGGGTCCTACGAGCAGTACTTC	CASSYRGSYEQYF
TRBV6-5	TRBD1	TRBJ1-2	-	TGTGCCAGCAGTTACGGGGGACAGGGTGGCTATGGCTACACCTTC	CASSYGGQGGYGYTF
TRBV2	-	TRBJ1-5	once	TGTGCCAGCAGTAACGACCCGTCAAGGGGTCAGCCCCAGCATTTT	CASSNDPSRGQPQHF
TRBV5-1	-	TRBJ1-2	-	TGCGCCAGCAGCTCAGGACAGCTTACTAACTATGGCTACACCTTC	CASSSGQLTNYGYTF
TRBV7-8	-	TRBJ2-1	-	TGTGCCAGCAGCCTTAGGGGAGGAGTCCTTGAGGGCAATGAGCAGTTCTTC	CASSLRGGVLEGNEQFF
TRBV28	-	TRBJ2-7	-	TGTGCCAGCAGTTTTACACAGACCCCCTCCTACGAGCAGTACTTC	CASSFTQTPSYEQYF
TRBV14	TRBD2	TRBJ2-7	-	TGTGCCAGCAGCCCCGGGACTAGCGGACTCGTCGAATACGAGCAGTACTTC	CASSPGTSGLVEYEQYF
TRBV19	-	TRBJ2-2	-	TGTGCCAGTAGTATAGGGGGAGCCGGGGAGCTGTTTTTT	CASSIGGAGELFF
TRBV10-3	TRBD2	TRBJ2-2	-	TGTGCCATCAGTGTCGGGCCAGGTGTAGCGGGAGGGCCGGGCGCGAACACCGGGGAGCTGTTTTTT	CAISVGPGVAGGPGANTGELFF
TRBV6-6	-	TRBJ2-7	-	TGTGCCAGCTCCAACCGGGACACTAGGAACGAGCAGTACTTC	CASSNRDTRNEQYF
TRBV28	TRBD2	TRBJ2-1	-	TGTGCCAGCAGGGAGACGACTAGCATCTACAATGAGCAGTTCTTC	CASRETTSIYNEQFF
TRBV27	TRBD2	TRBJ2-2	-	TGTGCCAGCAGTTTTTTATTAGCGGGAGGGCCAGACACCGGGGAGCTGTTTTTT	CASSFLLAGGPDTGELFF
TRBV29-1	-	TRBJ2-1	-	TGCAGCGCCCGGGACCGGACATCCAATGAGCAGTTCTTC	CSARDRTSNEQFF
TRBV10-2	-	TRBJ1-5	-	TGCGCCAGCTGGTGGGGGTCAGGGCAGCCCCAGCATTTT	CASWWGSGQPQHF
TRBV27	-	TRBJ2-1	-	TGTGCCAGCAGTTTAGGGGGCGCCTACAATGAGCAGTTCTTC	CASSLGGAYNEQFF
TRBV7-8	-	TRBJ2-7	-	TGTGCCAGCAGCCCCGGCCCTTCGGGCTACGAGCAGTACTTC	CASSPGPSGYEQYF
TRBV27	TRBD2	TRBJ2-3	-	TGTGCCAGCAGTTTAATAGCGGGAGTTCGCACAGATACGCAGTATTTT	CASSLIAGVRTDTQYF
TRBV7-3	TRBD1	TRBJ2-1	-	TGTGCCAGCAGCGCTACCGGGACAGGGTATGAAACTCCCTATGAGCAGTTCTTC	CASSATGTGYETPYEQFF
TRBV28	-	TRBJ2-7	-	TGTGCCAGCAGTTCACTGTCTAGCGCGAGTGAGCAGTACTTC	CASSSLSSASEQYF
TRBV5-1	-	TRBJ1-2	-	TGCGCCAGCAGCTTGGCCATTGAAGAAGGCTACACCTTC	CASSLAIEEGYTF
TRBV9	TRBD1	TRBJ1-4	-	TGTGCCAGCAGCCCGGGGACAGGGGGGAATAATGAAAAACTGTTTTTT	CASSPGTGGNNEKLFF
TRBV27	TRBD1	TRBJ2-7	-	TGTGCCAGCAGTCCGACAGGGGGGTCCTACGAGCAGTACTTC	CASSPTGGSYEQYF
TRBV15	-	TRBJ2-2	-	TGTGCCACCAGCAGAATAGGGTACACCGGGGAGCTGTTTTTT	CATSRIGYTGELFF
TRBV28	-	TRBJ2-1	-	TGTGCCAGCAGTTTGGGAACTAGTGCCCTAAATGAGCAGTTCTTC	CASSLGTSALNEQFF
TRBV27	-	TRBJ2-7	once	TGTGCCAGCAGTTCGCCCCCCCCCTACGAGCAGTACTTC	CASSSPPPYEQYF
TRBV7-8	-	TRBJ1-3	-	TGTGCCAGCAGCGCACAGGGAACTGGAAACACCATATATTTT	CASSAQGTGNTIYF
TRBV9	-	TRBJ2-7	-	TGTGCCAGCAACAGGGAAGGGAGCGAGCAGTACTTC	CASNREGSEQYF
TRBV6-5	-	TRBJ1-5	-	TGTGCCAGCAGAAGACAGAACAATCAGCCCCAGCATTTT	CASRRQNNQPQHF
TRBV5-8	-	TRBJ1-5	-	TGTGCCAGCAGCTTGGAGTTTGCCGTGGGCCTCGGGAGCAATCAGCCCCAGCATTTT	CASSLEFAVGLGSNQPQHF
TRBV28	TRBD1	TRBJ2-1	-	TGTGCCAGCAGTACCACGGGACAGGGGAATGAGCAGTTCTTC	CASSTTGQGNEQFF
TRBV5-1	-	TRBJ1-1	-	TGCGCCAGCAGCGCCCGGGACCCGAACACTGAAGCTTTCTTT	CASSARDPNTEAFF
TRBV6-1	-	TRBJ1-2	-	TGTGCCAGCAGTGAAGAAACCCCCGTGACCCTAGCCGGTGGCTACACCTTC	CASSEETPVTLAGGYTF
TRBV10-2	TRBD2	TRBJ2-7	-	TGCGCCACCCATAGCGGGAACCCTGAACGCGAGCAGTACTTC	CATHSGNPEREQYF
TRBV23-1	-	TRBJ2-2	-	TGCGCCAGCGGGAGCCCGGCCGATCCTTTTGACACCGGGGAGCTGTTTTTT	CASGSPADPFDTGELFF
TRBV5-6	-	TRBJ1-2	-	TGTGCCAGCAGCCTCAACCGGGACATCTTTTTTAACTATGGCTACACCTTC	CASSLNRDIFFNYGYTF
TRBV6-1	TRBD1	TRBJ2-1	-	TGTGCCAGCAGTGGGACAGGATACAATGAGCAGTTCTTC	CASSGTGYNEQFF
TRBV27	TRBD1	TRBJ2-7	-	TGTGCCAGCAGTTTACTACAGGGGGCCGACGAGCAGTACTTC	CASSLLQGADEQYF
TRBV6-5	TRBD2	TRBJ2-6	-	TGTGCCAGCAGCGTACTAGCGGCGGAAGGCAACGTCCTGACTTTC	CASSVLAAEGNVLTF
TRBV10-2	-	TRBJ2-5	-	TGCGCCAGCAGGGATGGGGAGACCCAGTACTTC	CASRDGETQYF
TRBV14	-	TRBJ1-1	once	TGTGCCAGCAGCCACAGGGCAGGGACTGAAGCTTTCTTT	CASSHRAGTEAFF
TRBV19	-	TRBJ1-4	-	TGTGCCAGTAGTCCCCGAGGGGCAACTAATGAAAAACTGTTTTTT	CASSPRGATNEKLFF
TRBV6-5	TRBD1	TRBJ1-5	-	TGTGCCAGCAGTTACGGGCAGGGGGATCAGCCCCAGCATTTT	CASSYGQGDQPQHF
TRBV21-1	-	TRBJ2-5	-	TGTGCCAGCAGCATGATGCACCCGGGACTAGAATCACAAGAGACCCAGTACTTC	CASSMMHPGLESQETQYF